These T cell receptor beta chains were read from a single sample in a study of human T cells and chemical hapten exposure. TCRdb recomputed calls from the RACE reads with MiXCR, one row per CDR3 protein. Among around 50,000 distinct CDR3 sequences listed, 8% to 9.5% were seen once. The sequenced sample was whole blood, obtained in connection with sensitization to the hapten diphenylcyclopropenone (DPC). The source is a woman aged 50 to 60 with alopecia areata. Some clones in this sample may be carry-over from other donors' samples. The CDR3 runs from the conserved cysteine through the conserved F or W. A D gene is named only where the DNA matches it firmly. Some rows mark clone size as missing; the rest say once, few, many or name a class of expanded clone.

TRBJ1-2 | NA | TRBV29-1 | many | CSVKDGNYGYTF | TGCAGCGTGAAGGACGGCAACTATGGCTACACCTTC
TRBJ1-2 | NA | TRBV15 | many | CATKWGDNYGYTF | TGTGCCACCAAATGGGGGGATAACTATGGCTACACCTTC
TRBJ2-2 | NA | TRBV2 | NA | CASSDRGSTGELFF | TGTGCCAGCAGTGACAGGGGAAGCACCGGGGAGCTGTTTTTT
TRBJ2-5 | TRBD2 | TRBV29-1 | many | CSVRTSEGETQYF | TGCAGCGTTCGAACTAGCGAGGGAGAGACCCAGTACTTC
TRBJ2-1 | TRBD2 | TRBV2 | many | CASTIAGGINEQFF | TGTGCCAGCACTATAGCGGGAGGCATAAATGAGCAGTTCTTC
TRBJ2-7 | NA | TRBV30 | NA | CAWSPGLGYEQYF | TGTGCCTGGAGCCCAGGGTTGGGGTACGAGCAGTACTTC
TRBJ1-5 | NA | TRBV7-2 | many | CASSQSTGTEQPQHF | TGTGCCAGCAGCCAATCCACCGGCACGGAACAGCCCCAGCATTTT
TRBJ2-3 | NA | TRBV7-6 | many | CASSLATGNTQYF | TGTGCCAGCAGCTTAGCTACGGGTAATACGCAGTATTTT
TRBJ2-3 | TRBD2 | TRBV7-2 | NA | CASSGRTSGGTDTQYF | TGTGCCAGCAGCGGTAGGACTAGCGGGGGCACAGATACGCAGTATTTT
TRBJ2-2 | NA | TRBV20-1 | many | CSARDVAFGELFF | TGCAGTGCTAGGGATGTGGCGTTCGGGGAGCTGTTTTTT
TRBJ2-4 | NA | TRBV20-1 | many | CSARDNDKNIQYF | TGCAGTGCCCGGGACAATGACAAAAACATTCAGTACTTC
TRBJ1-4 | NA | TRBV30 | many | CAWRLRGVGEKLFF | TGTGCCTGGAGATTAAGGGGCGTTGGAGAAAAACTGTTTTTT
TRBJ2-1 | NA | TRBV29-1 | many | CSVASGENIYNEQFF | TGCAGCGTCGCATCAGGGGAGAATATCTACAATGAGCAGTTCTTC
TRBJ2-3 | NA | TRBV20-1 | few | CSALGGLATDTQYF | TGCAGTGCTCTCGGCGGACTCGCGACAGATACGCAGTATTTT
TRBJ2-7 | TRBD2 | TRBV29-1 | NA | CSVRTSGSYEQYF | TGCAGCGTTCGGACTAGCGGGAGCTACGAGCAGTACTTC
TRBJ2-5 | NA | TRBV3-1 | many | CASSGGDRAQYF | TGTGCCAGCAGCGGTGGGGATCGGGCCCAGTACTTC
TRBJ1-2 | TRBD1 | TRBV29-1 | many | CSVETTGGWSAYGYTF | TGCAGCGTTGAAACGACAGGGGGTTGGAGCGCCTATGGCTACACCTTC
TRBJ2-5 | NA | TRBV10-3 | many | CAISEGSEGSQYF | TGTGCCATCAGTGAGGGTTCGGAGGGGAGCCAGTACTTC
TRBJ2-4 | NA | TRBV28 | NA | CASKDGSGKNIQYF | TGTGCCAGCAAGGACGGGAGTGGCAAAAACATTCAGTACTTC
TRBJ1-2 | TRBD1 | TRBV27 | many | CASSSTGGFRGYTF | TGTGCCAGCAGTTCAACAGGGGGCTTTCGTGGCTACACCTTC
TRBJ2-6 | NA | TRBV27 | many | CASRPRTASSGANVLTF | TGTGCCAGCAGACCACGGACAGCTAGCTCTGGGGCCAACGTCCTGACTTTC
TRBJ1-2 | NA | TRBV6-6 | many | CASTNQGYYGYTF | TGTGCCAGCACCAACCAGGGGTACTATGGCTACACCTTC
TRBJ2-7 | NA | TRBV5-1 | many | CASSLLRGYEQYF | TGCGCCAGCAGCTTGCTGCGGGGTTACGAGCAGTACTTC
TRBJ2-2 | TRBD1 | TRBV11-2 | few | CASSVIVMTGGYTGELFF | TGTGCCAGCAGCGTAATCGTGATGACAGGGGGTTACACCGGGGAGCTGTTTTTT
TRBJ1-5 | TRBD1 | TRBV5-6 | many | CASSIGQGGQPQHF | TGTGCCAGCAGCATTGGACAGGGTGGTCAGCCCCAGCATTTT
TRBJ2-4 | TRBD2 | TRBV4-3 | few | CASSQDLWGGKNIQYF | TGCGCCAGCAGCCAAGATCTTTGGGGGGGCAAAAACATTCAGTACTTC
TRBJ2-1 | TRBD1 | TRBV11-2 | NA | CASSLGLGPTGGAGNEQFF | TGTGCCAGCAGCTTAGGACTAGGGCCAACAGGGGGCGCTGGGAATGAGCAGTTCTTC
TRBJ1-5 | NA | TRBV2 | few | CASRGLHSNQPQHF | TGTGCCAGCAGAGGACTACATAGCAATCAGCCCCAGCATTTT
TRBJ2-1 | TRBD1 | TRBV6-1 | many | CASGRQGANEQFF | TGTGCCAGCGGGCGACAGGGGGCCAATGAGCAGTTCTTC
TRBJ2-4 | NA | TRBV28 | many | CATVRGYIQYF | TGTGCAACTGTAAGGGGATACATTCAGTACTTC
TRBJ2-1 | TRBD2 | TRBV5-4 | few | CASSLGVAGAAYNEQFF | TGTGCCAGCAGCTTGGGGGTAGCGGGAGCGGCTTACAATGAGCAGTTCTTC
TRBJ1-6 | NA | TRBV27 | NA | CASSLTWGNSPLHF | TGTGCCAGCAGTTTAACCTGGGGGAATTCACCCCTCCACTTT
TRBJ2-1 | TRBD2 | TRBV6-2/TRBV6-3 | NA | CASSYYSLRSSDGRAGNEQFF | TGTGCCAGCAGTTACTACTCACTGAGATCTAGCGACGGGAGGGCCGGGAATGAGCAGTTCTTC
TRBJ1-2 | NA | TRBV7-9 | many | CASTSQRTANYGYTF | TGTGCCAGCACCTCCCAAAGGACAGCTAACTATGGCTACACCTTC
TRBJ1-5 | TRBD1 | TRBV28 | many | CASMASGGGFQPQHF | TGTGCCAGCATGGCCTCCGGAGGGGGCTTTCAGCCCCAGCATTTT
TRBJ2-1 | TRBD1 | TRBV27 | many | CASSWDRYSYNEQFF | TGTGCCAGCAGTTGGGACAGATACTCCTACAATGAGCAGTTCTTC
TRBJ1-1 | NA | TRBV18 | many | CASSPSQGGIRAFF | TGTGCCAGCTCACCATCACAGGGAGGTATAAGAGCTTTCTTT
TRBJ2-3 | NA | TRBV11-3 | many | CASSPYSKTDTQYF | TGTGCCAGCAGCCCATATAGTAAAACAGATACGCAGTATTTT
TRBJ2-1 | NA | TRBV10-3 | many | CAIRVQGAYNEQFF | TGTGCCATCAGGGTACAGGGAGCCTACAATGAGCAGTTCTTC
TRBJ1-2 | NA | TRBV12-3/TRBV12-4 | many | CATLSWAGYTF | TGTGCCACTCTTAGTTGGGCAGGCTACACCTTC
TRBJ2-1 | NA | TRBV29-1 | many | CSAQSVPYNEQFF | TGCAGCGCTCAATCGGTCCCATACAATGAGCAGTTCTTC
TRBJ1-4 | NA | TRBV18 | many | CASSPTAGSNEKLFF | TGTGCCAGCTCACCAACTGCGGGGTCTAATGAAAAACTGTTTTTT
TRBJ2-7 | NA | TRBV9 | few | CASSGTLAGYEQYF | TGTGCCAGCAGCGGAACCTTAGCAGGCTACGAGCAGTACTTC
TRBJ2-7 | NA | TRBV13 | many | CASSLGAGTGATITYEQYF | TGTGCCAGCAGCTTAGGTGCCGGGACTGGAGCGACCATTACCTACGAGCAGTACTTC
TRBJ1-1 | NA | TRBV18 | many | CASSPSGSTNTEAFF | TGTGCCAGCTCACCATCGGGGTCGACGAACACTGAAGCTTTCTTT
TRBJ2-5 | TRBD2 | TRBV7-6 | NA | CASSVGTSGPAETQYF | TGTGCCAGCAGCGTAGGGACTAGCGGTCCGGCGGAGACCCAGTACTTC
TRBJ2-3 | TRBD2 | TRBV28 | NA | CASRVSGGIDTQYF | TGTGCCAGCAGAGTTTCGGGAGGGATAGATACGCAGTATTTT
TRBJ1-5 | NA | TRBV19 | few | CASSGAGSNQPQHF | TGTGCCAGTAGTGGTGCAGGGAGCAATCAGCCCCAGCATTTT
TRBJ2-5 | TRBD1 | TRBV7-6 | NA | CASTSTGAGETQYF | TGTGCCAGCACCTCGACAGGGGCTGGGGAGACCCAGTACTTC
TRBJ2-5 | NA | TRBV2 | NA | CASKGEETQYF | TGTGCCAGCAAGGGGGAAGAGACCCAGTACTTC
TRBJ2-7 | NA | TRBV5-5 | many | CASSLEVSQRQYF | TGTGCCAGCAGCTTGGAAGTCAGTCAGCGGCAGTACTTC
TRBJ2-1 | NA | TRBV29-1 | NA | CSVEDRASVDNEQFF | TGCAGCGTTGAAGATCGGGCTAGCGTAGACAATGAGCAGTTCTTC
TRBJ2-1 | TRBD2 | TRBV18 | many | CASSPPERGSGRLNEQFF | TGTGCCAGCTCACCACCGGAACGTGGTAGCGGGAGGCTGAATGAGCAGTTCTTC
TRBJ1-3 | NA | TRBV4-2 | few | CASSQKISLSGNTIYF | TGTGCCAGCAGCCAAAAAATTTCCCTGTCTGGAAACACCATATATTTT
TRBJ2-1 | NA | TRBV5-1 | many | CASSPGPSSYNEQFF | TGCGCCAGCAGCCCGGGACCGTCCTCCTACAATGAGCAGTTCTTC